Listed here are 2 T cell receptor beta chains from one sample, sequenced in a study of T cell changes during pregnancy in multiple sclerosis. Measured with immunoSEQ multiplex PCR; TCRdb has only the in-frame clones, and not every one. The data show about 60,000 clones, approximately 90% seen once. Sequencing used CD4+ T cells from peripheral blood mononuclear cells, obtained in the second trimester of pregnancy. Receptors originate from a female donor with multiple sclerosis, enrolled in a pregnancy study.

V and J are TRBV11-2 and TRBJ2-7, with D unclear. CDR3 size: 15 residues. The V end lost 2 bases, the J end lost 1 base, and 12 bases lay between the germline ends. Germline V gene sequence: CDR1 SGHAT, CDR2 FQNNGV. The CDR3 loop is CASSLSQTPSYEQYF. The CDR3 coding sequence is TGTGCCAGCAGCTTATCCCAGACACCTTCCTACGAGCAGTACTTC.

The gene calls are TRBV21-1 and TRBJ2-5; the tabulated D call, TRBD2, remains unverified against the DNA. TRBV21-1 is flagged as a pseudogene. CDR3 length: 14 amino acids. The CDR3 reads CASSKVGGPETQYF. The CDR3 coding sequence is TGTGCCAGCAGCAAAGTCGGAGGTCCTGAGACCCAGTACTTC.